The 10 T cell receptor beta chains below all came from one sample that was sequenced in a study of T cell repertoires in cytomegalovirus infection. Their antigen targets remain unknown. TCRdb called the reads again in MiXCR, with one record for every CDR3 protein. The sample shows about 900,000 distinct CDR3 sequences, 30% to 40% of them seen only once. This specimen consisted of cultured CD8+ T cells from PBMCs, obtained from culture after CMV antigen stimulation. These receptors originate from a human donor in good health (CMV status not recorded). Some clones in this sample may be carry-over from other donors' samples.

J is TRBJ2-2 and V is TRBV12-3 or TRBV12-4; 10 positions match TRBD1. This CDR3 is 16 amino acids long. The ends lost 8 bases at V and 3 bases at J; junction bases unmatched: 9. The CDR3 here is CASFSAGTGDTGELFF. The CDR3 bases are TGTGCCAGCTTTTCCGCCGGGACAGGGGACACCGGGGAGCTGTTTTTT.

This clonotype was found many times. The chain recombines TRBV7-6 with TRBJ2-7, with D uncertain. V gave up 1 base and J gave up 2 bases, with 12 bases separating them. The CDR3 totals 15 residues. Germline V gene lookup returns CDR1 SGHVS and CDR2 FNYEAQ. CDR3 sequence: CASSLEASRPYEQYF. The CDR3 coding sequence is TGTGCCAGCAGCTTAGAGGCATCACGACCCTACGAGCAGTACTTC.

There are a few counts of this clonotype. V gene TRBV6-6 combines with J gene TRBJ2-4, with 10 bases identical to TRBD1. CDR3 length: 19 amino acids. With V trimmed by 0 bases and J by 3 bases, 11 bases remained unmatched. Germline CDR1 reads MNHNY; CDR2 reads SVGAGI (reference sequence). The DNA for the CDR3 is TGTGCCAGCAGTTACTCCCCGGGACAGGGGACCCCCCTCAAAAACATTCAGTACTTC. It is translated as CASSYSPGQGTPLKNIQYF.

The rearrangement uses TRBV27 and TRBJ2-2, with 9 bases lining up with TRBD1. Germline V gene lookup returns CDR1 MNHEY and CDR2 SMNVEV (reference sequence). J was trimmed by 7 bases and V by 8 bases; bases with no gene match: 5. This CDR3 spans 13 amino acids. CDR3 region: CASRQGGIGELFF. CDR3 bases: TGTGCCAGCCGACAGGGGGGCATCGGGGAGCTGTTTTTT.

The chain links TRBV12-3 or TRBV12-4 to TRBJ2-3, with a tentative D call TRBD2 (5 bases). This CDR3 spans 16 amino acids. V lost 5 bases and J lost 2, with 17 bases in between. This CDR3 reads CASSPSGVRLTDTQYF. CDR3 in DNA: TGTGCCAGCAGTCCCTCCGGGGTGAGACTCACAGATACGCAGTATTTT.

This clonotype was seen repeatedly, ten times or more. CDR3 nucleotides: TGTGCCAGTAGTGCGGGGACCTCCTACAATGAGCAGTTCTTC. Its translation: CASSAGTSYNEQFF. J is TRBJ2-1 and V is TRBV19, with TRBD2 as a possible D gene (6 bases). Germline values: CDR1 LNHDA, CDR2 SQIVND (reference sequence). This CDR3 has 14 residues. Trimming stripped 5 bases from V and 0 bases from J, with 8 bases between.

V gene TRBV6-1 combines with J gene TRBJ1-5; D is ambiguous. The CDR3 is 14 residues long. CDR1 is MNHNS and CDR2 is SASEGT in the germline V gene. Trimming stripped 3 bases from V and 3 bases from J, with 9 bases between. CDR3 region: CASSEWTDNQPQHF. CDR3 nucleotide sequence: TGTGCCAGCAGTGAGTGGACTGACAATCAGCCCCAGCATTTT.

J is TRBJ1-2 and V is TRBV7-2; no firm D call. V dropped 5 bases and J dropped 3 bases, with 10 bases sitting between them. The CDR3 covers 13 residues. Germline CDR1 and CDR2: SGHTA and FQGNSA. The CDR3 reads CASSGGTHYGYTF. CDR3 nucleotide sequence: TGTGCCAGCAGCGGCGGAACTCACTATGGCTACACCTTC.

The rearrangement links TRBV7-6 to TRBJ2-1, with TRBD2 identical over 8 bases. The trim removed 8 bases at V and 6 bases at J, leaving 6 bases unmatched. This CDR3 comprises 13 residues. Germline CDR1 and CDR2: SGHVS and FNYEAQ. The CDR3 protein is CASRGGSGNEQFF. DNA of the CDR3: TGTGCCAGCCGGGGGGGCTCGGGCAATGAGCAGTTCTTC.

There are a few counts of this clonotype. CDR3 nucleotide sequence: TGCGCCAGCAGCCAAGGGCGTGGTGAAAAACTGTTTTTT. Translating gives CASSQGRGEKLFF. The V and J genes are TRBV4-3 and TRBJ1-4; D is uncertain. CDR3 length: 13 residues. The germline V and J ends were trimmed by 1 base and 7 bases, with 7 bases remaining between them. Germline V gene data show CDR1 as LGHNA and CDR2 as YSLEER.